This T cell receptor beta chain was sequenced in a study of T cells after yellow fever vaccination. Per germline, CDR1 SGHTA and CDR2 FQGNSA. The CDR3 consists of 15 residues. The V segment lost 2 bases and the J segment 1 base; nucleotides outside the gene matches: 3. A single record per CDR3 protein comes from TCRdb applying MiXCR to the 5' RACE reads. The table includes 100,000 to 150,000 distinct CDR3 sequences, 8% to 10% detected once. The source material was CD8+ T cells sorted from PBMCs, sampled on the day of the yellow fever booster vaccination. The chain uses TRBV7-2 and TRBJ2-7; the match to TRBD1 covers 9 bases. The clonotype was recovered from a man aged 18 to 29 who received the YFV17D yellow fever vaccine. This chain's CDR3 is CASSLTGQGSYEQYF. Written as DNA, the CDR3 is TGTGCCAGCAGCTTAACGGGACAGGGTTCCTACGAGCAGTACTTC.